The source of this T cell receptor (beta chain) is a study of blood T cell repertoires in COVID-19. V was clipped by 5 bases and J by 4 bases; unmatched bases: 7. Germline assignment: CDR1 MNHEY and CDR2 SMNVEV (reference sequence). The CDR3 totals 15 residues. Assay used: immunoSEQ multiplex PCR; TCRdb lists only in-frame clones, some missing. In the table there are about 350,000 clones, around 91% of which are singletons. The receptor's source is a woman younger than 30 who had recovered from COVID-19. This chain joins TRBV27 and TRBJ1-2; 10 bases align to TRBD1. Sequencing was done on a sample of peripheral blood. The CDR3 region has the DNA TGTGCCAGCAGTGGGGACAGGGGCTACCTCTATGGCTACACCTTC. It codes for CASSGDRGYLYGYTF.